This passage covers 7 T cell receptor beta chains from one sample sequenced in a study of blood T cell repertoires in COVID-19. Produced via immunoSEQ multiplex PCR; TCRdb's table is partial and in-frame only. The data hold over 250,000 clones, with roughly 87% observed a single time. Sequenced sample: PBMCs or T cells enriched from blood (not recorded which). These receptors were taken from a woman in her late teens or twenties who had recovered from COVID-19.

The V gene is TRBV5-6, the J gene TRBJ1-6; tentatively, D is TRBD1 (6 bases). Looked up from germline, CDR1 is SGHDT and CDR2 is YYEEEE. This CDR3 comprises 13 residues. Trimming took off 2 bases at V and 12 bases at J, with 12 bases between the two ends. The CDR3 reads CASSFRAGEPLHF. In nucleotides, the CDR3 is TGTGCCAGCAGCTTTAGGGCAGGGGAACCCCTCCACTTT.

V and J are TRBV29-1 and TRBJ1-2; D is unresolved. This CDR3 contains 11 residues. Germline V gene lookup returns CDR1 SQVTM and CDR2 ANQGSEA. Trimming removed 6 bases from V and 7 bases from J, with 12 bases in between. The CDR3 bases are TGCAGCGTCCTCGTGGCTGGTGGCTACACCTTC. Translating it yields CSVLVAGGYTF.

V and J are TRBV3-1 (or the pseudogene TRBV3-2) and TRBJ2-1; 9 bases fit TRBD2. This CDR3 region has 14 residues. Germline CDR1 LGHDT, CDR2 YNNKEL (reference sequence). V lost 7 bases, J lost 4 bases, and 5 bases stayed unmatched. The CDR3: CASTFSGGYNEQFF. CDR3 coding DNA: TGTGCCAGCACCTTCAGCGGGGGGTACAATGAGCAGTTCTTC.

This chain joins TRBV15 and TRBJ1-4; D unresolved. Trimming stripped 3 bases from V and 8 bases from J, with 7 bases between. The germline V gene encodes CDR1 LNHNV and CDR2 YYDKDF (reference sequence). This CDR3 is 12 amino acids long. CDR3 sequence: CATSSSLEKLFF. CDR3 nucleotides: TGTGCCACCAGCAGCTCTCTCGAAAAACTGTTTTTT.

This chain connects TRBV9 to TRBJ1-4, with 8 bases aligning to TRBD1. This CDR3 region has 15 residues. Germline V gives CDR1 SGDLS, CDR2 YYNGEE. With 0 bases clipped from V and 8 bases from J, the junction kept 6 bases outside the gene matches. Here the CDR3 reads CASSVDGRDREKLFF. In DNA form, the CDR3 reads TGTGCCAGCAGCGTAGACGGCCGGGACAGGGAAAAACTGTTTTTT.

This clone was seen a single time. The CDR3 nucleotides are TGTGCCATCAGTGAGTCGAGGCTAGCGGGCACAGATACGCAGTATTTT. Translating gives CAISESRLAGTDTQYF. The chain combines TRBV10-3 with TRBJ2-3; TRBD2 matches at 7 bases. CDR3 length: 16 residues. The germline CDR1 and CDR2 sequences are ENHRY and SYGVKD. J was trimmed by 1 base and V by 0 bases; bases with no gene match: 4.

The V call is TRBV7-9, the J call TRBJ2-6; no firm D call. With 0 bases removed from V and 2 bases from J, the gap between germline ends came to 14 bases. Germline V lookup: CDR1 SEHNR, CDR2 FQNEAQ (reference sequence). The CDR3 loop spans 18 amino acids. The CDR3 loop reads CASSLARRGLPGANVLTF. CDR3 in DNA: TGTGCCAGCAGCTTAGCGCGCCGTGGGCTTCCTGGGGCCAACGTCCTGACTTTC. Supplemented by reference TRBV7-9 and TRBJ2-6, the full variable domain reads DTGVSQNPRHKITKRGQNVTFRCDPISEHNRLYWYRQTLGQGPEFLTYFQNEAQLEKSRLLSDRFSAERPKGSFSTLEIQRTEQGDSAMYLCASSLARRGLPGANVLTFGAGSRLTVL.